This T cell receptor beta chain was profiled in a study of T cell responses to AZD1222 COVID-19 vaccine. CDR1 and CDR2 (germline): MNHEY, SVGAGI. Trimming took off 6 bases at V and 1 base at J, with 9 bases between the two ends. CDR3 length equals 13 residues. Method: immunoSEQ multiplex PCR; TCRdb's copy keeps in-frame clones and lacks some. There are about 140,000 clones in the sample, with about 2.2% held by the top ten. Study-wide findings and caveats: Only 5 or 6 people who got AZD1222 tested seropositive at baseline.

Regarding this clone: The antigen remains undetermined. The same CDR3 can be traced to other DNA sequences in this sample.

Sequencing input: peripheral blood. The V and J genes are TRBV6-5 and TRBJ1-1; unclear D gene. This sequence was found in an adult in good health. The CDR3: CASRLTGNTEAFF. The CDR3 bases are TGTGCCAGCAGGTTGACGGGGAACACTGAAGCTTTCTTT.